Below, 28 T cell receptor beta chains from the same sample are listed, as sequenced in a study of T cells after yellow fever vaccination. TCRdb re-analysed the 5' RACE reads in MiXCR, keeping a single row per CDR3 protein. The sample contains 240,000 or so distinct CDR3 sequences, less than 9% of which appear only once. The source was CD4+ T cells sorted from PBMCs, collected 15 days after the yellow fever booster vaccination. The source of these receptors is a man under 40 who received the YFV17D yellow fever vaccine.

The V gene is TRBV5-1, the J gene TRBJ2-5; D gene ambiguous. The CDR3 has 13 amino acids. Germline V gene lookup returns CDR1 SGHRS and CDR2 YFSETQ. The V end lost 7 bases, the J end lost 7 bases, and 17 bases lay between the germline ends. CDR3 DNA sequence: TGCGCCAGCTTTTCCGAACCAGGAAGGACCCAGTACTTC. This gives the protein CASFSEPGRTQYF.

The CDR3 region has the DNA TGTGCCAGCAGCCAAGCCAGGGGCTCCTACAATGAGCAGTTCTTC. Protein: CASSQARGSYNEQFF. V is TRBV14 and J is TRBJ2-1, with TRBD1 as a possible D gene (6 bases). The CDR3 totals 15 residues. The ends were cut back, 1 base at V and 0 bases at J, with 7 bases in the middle. Per germline, CDR1 SGHDN and CDR2 FVKESK. The full variable domain, in which reference TRBV14 and TRBJ2-1 provide the parts outside the CDR3, is EAGVTQFPSHSVIEKGQTVTLRCDPISGHDNLYWYRRVMGKEIKFLLHFVKESKQDESGMPNNRFLAERTGGTYSTLKVQPAELEDSGVYFCASSQARGSYNEQFFGPGTRLTVL.

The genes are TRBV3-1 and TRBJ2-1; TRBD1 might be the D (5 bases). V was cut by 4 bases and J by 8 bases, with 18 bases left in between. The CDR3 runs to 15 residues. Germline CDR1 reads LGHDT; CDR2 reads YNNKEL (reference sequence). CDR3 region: CASSPGRALADEQFF. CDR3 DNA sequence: TGTGCCAGCAGCCCAGGCAGGGCATTAGCCGATGAGCAGTTCTTC.

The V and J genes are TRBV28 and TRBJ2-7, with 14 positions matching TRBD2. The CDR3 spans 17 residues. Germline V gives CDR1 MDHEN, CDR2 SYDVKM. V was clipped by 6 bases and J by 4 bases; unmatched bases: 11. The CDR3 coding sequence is TGTGCCAGCAGCTCCTCCGGGACTAGCGGGAGTCTTTACGAGCAGTACTTC. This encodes CASSSSGTSGSLYEQYF.

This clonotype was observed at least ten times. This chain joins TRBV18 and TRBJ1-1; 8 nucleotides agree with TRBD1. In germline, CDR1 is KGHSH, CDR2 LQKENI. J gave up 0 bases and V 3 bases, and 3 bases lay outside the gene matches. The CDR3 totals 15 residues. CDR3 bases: TGTGCCAGCTCACCGGACAGGGTTATGAACACTGAAGCTTTCTTT. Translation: CASSPDRVMNTEAFF.

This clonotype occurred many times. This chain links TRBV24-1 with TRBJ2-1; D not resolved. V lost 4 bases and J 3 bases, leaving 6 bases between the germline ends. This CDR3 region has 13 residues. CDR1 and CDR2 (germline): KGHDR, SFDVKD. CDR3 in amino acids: CATSDYGYNEQFF. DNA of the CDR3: TGTGCCACCAGTGACTATGGCTACAATGAGCAGTTCTTC.

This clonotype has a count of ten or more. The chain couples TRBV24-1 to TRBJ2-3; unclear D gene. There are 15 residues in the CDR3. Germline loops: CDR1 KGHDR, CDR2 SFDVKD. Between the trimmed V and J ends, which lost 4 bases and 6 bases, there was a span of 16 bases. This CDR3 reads CATSDPRGPGDTQYF. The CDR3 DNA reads TGTGCCACCAGTGACCCCAGAGGTCCCGGGGATACGCAGTATTTT.

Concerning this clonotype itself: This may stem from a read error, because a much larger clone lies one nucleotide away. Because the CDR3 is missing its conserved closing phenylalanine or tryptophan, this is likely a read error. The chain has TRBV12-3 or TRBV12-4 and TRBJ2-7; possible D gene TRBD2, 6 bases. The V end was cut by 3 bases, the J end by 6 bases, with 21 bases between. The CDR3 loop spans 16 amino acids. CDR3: CASSFLGEGLPGEQYI. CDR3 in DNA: TGTGCCAGCAGTTTTCTGGGAGAGGGACTCCCCGGCGAGCAGTACATC.

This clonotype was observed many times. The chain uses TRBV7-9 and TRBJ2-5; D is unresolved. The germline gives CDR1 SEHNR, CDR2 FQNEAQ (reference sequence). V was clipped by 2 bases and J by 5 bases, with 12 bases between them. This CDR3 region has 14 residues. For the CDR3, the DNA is TGTGCCAGCAGCTTAACCGGAGTGGTGGAGACCCAGTACTTC. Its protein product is CASSLTGVVETQYF.

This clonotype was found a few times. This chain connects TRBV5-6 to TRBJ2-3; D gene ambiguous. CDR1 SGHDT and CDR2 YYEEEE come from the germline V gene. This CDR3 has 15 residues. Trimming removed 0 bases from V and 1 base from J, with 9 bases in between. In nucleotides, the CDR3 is TGTGCCAGCAGCTTGGCGCCCTGGGGCACAGATACGCAGTATTTT. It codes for CASSLAPWGTDTQYF.

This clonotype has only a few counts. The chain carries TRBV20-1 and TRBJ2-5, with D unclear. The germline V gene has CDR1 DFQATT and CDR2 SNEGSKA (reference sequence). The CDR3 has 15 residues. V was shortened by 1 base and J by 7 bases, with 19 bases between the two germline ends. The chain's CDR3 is CSARGPAYGMGTQYF. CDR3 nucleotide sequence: TGCAGTGCTAGAGGCCCGGCTTATGGAATGGGGACCCAGTACTTC.

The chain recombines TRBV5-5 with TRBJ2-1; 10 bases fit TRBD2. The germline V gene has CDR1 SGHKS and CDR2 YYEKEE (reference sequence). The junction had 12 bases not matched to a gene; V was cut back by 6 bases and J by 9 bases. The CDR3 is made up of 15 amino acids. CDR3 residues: CASTRSLAGSFEQFF. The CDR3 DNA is TGTGCCAGCACCCGATCACTAGCGGGAAGTTTTGAGCAGTTCTTC.

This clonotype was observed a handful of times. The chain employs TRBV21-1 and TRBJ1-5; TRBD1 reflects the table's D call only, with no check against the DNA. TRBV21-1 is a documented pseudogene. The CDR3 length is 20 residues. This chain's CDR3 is CASSKYGTEFRDRVNQPQHF. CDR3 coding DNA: TGTGCCAGCAGCAAATACGGTACGGAGTTCAGGGACAGGGTAAATCAGCCCCAGCATTTT.

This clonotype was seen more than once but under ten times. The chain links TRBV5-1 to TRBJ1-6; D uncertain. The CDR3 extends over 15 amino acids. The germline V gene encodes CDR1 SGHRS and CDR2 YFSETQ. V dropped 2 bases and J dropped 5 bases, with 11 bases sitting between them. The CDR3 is CASSLRVQDNSPLHF. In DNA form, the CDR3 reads TGCGCCAGCAGCTTAAGGGTTCAAGATAATTCACCCCTCCACTTT.

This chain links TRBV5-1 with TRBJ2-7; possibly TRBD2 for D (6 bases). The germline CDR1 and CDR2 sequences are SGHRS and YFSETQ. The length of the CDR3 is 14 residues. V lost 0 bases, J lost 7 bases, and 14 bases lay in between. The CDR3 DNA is TGCGCCAGCAGCTTGGTTGGAGGGTCTGGGGAGCAGTACTTC. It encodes CASSLVGGSGEQYF.

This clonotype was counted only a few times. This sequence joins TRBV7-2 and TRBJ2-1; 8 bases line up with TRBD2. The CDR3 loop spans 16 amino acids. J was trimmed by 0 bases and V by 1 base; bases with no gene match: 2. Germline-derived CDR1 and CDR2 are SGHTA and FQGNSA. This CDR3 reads CASSLGGLASYNEQFF. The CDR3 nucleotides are TGTGCCAGCAGCTTAGGTGGACTAGCCTCCTACAATGAGCAGTTCTTC.

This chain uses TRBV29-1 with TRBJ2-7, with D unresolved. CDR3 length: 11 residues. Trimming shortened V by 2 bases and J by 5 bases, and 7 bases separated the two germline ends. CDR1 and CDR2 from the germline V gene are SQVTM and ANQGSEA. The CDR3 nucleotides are TGCAGCGTTGAAAAGTTGGACGAGCAGTACTTC. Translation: CSVEKLDEQYF.

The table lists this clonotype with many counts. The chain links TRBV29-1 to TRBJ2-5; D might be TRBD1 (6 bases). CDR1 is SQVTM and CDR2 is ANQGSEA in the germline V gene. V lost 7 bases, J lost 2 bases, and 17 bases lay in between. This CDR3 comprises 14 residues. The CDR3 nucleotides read TGCAGCGGGGTTGGACAGTCCCTACAAGAGACCCAGTACTTC. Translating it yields CSGVGQSLQETQYF.

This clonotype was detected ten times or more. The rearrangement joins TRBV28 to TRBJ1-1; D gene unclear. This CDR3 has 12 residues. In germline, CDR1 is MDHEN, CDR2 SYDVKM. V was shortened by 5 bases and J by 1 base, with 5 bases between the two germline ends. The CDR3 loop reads CASSRRNTEAFF. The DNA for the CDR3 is TGTGCCAGCAGTAGGAGGAACACTGAAGCTTTCTTT.

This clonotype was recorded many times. For the CDR3, the DNA is TGTGCCAGCAGCTTCGGGCGGGGAGACTCCTACAATGAGCAGTTCTTC. It yields the protein CASSFGRGDSYNEQFF. The chain joins TRBV7-6 to TRBJ2-1; D might be TRBD2 (6 bases). The CDR3 totals 16 residues. V was clipped by 3 bases and J by 0 bases, with 12 bases between them. The germline CDR1 and CDR2 sequences are SGHVS and FNYEAQ.

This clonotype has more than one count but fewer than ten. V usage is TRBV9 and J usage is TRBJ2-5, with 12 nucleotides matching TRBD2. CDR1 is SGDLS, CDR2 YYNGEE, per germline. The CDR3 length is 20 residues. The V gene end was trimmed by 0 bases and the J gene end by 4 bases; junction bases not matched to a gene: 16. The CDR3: CASSVDPTSTRTSGIETQYF. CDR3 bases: TGTGCCAGCAGCGTAGACCCGACTTCCACCCGGACTAGCGGGATAGAGACCCAGTACTTC.

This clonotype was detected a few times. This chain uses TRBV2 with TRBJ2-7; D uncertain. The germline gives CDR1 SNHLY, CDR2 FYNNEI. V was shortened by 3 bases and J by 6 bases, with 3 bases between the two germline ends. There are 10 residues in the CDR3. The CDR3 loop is CASSDPEQYF. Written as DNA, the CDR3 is TGTGCCAGCAGTGATCCCGAGCAGTACTTC.

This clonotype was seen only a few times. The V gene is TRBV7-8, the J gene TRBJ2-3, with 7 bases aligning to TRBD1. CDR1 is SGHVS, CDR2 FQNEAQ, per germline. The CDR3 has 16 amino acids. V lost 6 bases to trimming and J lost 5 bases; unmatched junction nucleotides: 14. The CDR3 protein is CASRPWRQGVGDTQYF. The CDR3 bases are TGTGCCAGCAGACCTTGGCGTCAGGGGGTAGGAGATACGCAGTATTTT.

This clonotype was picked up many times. Written as DNA, the CDR3 is TGTGCCAGCAGCAAAGCGGATGGCTCTCCCTACAATGAGCAGTTCTTC. Residues: CASSKADGSPYNEQFF. The chain links TRBV21-1 to TRBJ2-1. TRBV21-1 is a known pseudogene. CDR3 length: 16 amino acids.

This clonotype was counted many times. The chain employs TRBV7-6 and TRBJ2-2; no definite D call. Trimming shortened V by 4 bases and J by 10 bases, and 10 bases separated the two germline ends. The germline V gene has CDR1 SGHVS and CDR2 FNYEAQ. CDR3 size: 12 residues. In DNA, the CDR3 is TGTGCCAGCAGCTCCGGCACTTCGGAGCTGTTTTTT. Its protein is CASSSGTSELFF. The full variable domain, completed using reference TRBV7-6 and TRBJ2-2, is GAGVSQSPRYKVTKRGQDVALRCDPISGHVSLYWYRQALGQGPEFLTYFNYEAQQDKSGLPNDRFSAERPEGSISTLTIQRTEQRDSAMYRCASSSGTSELFFGEGSRLTVL.

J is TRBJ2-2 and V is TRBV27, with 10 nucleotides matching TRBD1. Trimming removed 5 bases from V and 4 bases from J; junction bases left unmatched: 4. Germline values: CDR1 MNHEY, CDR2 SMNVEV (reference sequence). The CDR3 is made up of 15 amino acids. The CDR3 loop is CASSPWTGGTGELFF. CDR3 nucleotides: TGTGCCAGCAGTCCCTGGACAGGGGGCACCGGGGAGCTGTTTTTT.

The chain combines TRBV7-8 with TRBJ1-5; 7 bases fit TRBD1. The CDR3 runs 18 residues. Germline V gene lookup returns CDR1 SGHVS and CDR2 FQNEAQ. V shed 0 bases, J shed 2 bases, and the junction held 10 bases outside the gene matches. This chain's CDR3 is CASSLAVRQGMGNQPQHF. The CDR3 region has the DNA TGTGCCAGCAGCTTAGCGGTCCGACAGGGAATGGGCAATCAGCCCCAGCATTTT.

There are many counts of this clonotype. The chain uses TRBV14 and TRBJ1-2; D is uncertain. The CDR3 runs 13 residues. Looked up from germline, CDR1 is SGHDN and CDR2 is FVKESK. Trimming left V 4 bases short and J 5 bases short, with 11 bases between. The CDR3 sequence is CASSLLPGYGYTF. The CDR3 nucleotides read TGTGCCAGCAGCCTCCTTCCTGGATATGGCTACACCTTC.